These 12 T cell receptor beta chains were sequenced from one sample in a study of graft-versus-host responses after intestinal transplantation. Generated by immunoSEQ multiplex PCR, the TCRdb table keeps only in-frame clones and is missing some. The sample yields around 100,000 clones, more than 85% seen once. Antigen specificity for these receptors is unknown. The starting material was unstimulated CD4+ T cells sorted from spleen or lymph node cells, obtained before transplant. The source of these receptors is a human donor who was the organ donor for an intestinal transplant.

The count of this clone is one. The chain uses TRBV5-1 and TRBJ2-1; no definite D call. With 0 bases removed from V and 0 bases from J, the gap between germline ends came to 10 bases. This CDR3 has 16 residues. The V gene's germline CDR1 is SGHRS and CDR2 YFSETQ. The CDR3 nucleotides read TGCGCCAGCAGCTTGGACCTAGTTAGCTCCTACAATGAGCAGTTCTTC. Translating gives CASSLDLVSSYNEQFF.

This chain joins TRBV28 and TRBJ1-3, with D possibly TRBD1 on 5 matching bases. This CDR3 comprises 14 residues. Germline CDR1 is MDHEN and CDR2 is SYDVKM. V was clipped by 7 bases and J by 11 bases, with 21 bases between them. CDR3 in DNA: TGTGCCAGCAACATTCAAGGACACGACGTGGCCATATATTTT. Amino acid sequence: CASNIQGHDVAIYF.

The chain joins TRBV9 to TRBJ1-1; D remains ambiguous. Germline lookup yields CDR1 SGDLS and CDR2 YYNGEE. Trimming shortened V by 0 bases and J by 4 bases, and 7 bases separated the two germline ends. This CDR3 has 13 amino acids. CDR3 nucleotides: TGTGCCAGCAGCGTAGTGTCGGGCACTGAAGCTTTCTTT. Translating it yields CASSVVSGTEAFF.

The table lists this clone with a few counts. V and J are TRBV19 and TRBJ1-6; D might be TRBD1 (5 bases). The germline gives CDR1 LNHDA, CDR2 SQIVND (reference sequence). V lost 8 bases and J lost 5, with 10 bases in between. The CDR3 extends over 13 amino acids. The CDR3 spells CASQTVNNSPLHF. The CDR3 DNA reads TGTGCCAGTCAGACAGTGAATAATTCACCCCTCCACTTT.

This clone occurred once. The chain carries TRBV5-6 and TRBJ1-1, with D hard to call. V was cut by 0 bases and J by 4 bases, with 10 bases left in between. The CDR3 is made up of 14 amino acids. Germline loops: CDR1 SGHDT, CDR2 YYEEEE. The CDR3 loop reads CASSLDQVTTEAFF. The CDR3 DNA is TGTGCCAGCAGCTTGGACCAGGTTACCACTGAAGCTTTCTTT.

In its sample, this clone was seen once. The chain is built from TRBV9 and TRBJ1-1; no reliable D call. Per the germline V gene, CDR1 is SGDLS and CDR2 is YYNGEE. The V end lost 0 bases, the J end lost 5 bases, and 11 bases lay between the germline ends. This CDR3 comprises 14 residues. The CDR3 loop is CASSVGPQGTEAFF. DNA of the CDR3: TGTGCCAGCAGCGTAGGACCGCAAGGGACTGAAGCTTTCTTT.

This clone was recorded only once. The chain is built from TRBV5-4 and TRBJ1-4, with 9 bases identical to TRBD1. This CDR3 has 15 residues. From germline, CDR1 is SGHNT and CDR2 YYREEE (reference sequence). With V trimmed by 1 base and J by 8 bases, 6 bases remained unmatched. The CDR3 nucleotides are TGTGCCAGCAGCTTGACAGGGGGCTTTGGGGAAAAACTGTTTTTT. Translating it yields CASSLTGGFGEKLFF.

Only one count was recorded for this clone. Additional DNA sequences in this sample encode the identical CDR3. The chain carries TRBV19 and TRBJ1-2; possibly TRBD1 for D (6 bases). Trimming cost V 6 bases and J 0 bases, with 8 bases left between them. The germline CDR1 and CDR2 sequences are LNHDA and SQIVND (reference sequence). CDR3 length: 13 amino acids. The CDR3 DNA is TGTGCCAGTAGCAGGACAGCTAACTATGGCTACACCTTC. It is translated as CASSRTANYGYTF.

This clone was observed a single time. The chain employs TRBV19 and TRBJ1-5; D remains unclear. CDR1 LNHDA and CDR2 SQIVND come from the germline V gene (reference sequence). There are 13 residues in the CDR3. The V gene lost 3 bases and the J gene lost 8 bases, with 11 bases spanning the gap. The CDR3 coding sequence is TGTGCCAGTAGTATCGTTCGACTAAAGCCCCAGCATTTT. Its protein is CASSIVRLKPQHF.

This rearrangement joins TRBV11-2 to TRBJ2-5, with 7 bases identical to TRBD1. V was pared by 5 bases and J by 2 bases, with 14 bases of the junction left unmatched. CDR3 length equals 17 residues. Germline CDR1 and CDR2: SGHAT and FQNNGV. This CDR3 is CASSHISGQLLQETQYF. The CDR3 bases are TGTGCCAGCAGCCACATTTCGGGACAGTTGTTACAAGAGACCCAGTACTTC.

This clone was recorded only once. CDR3 sequence (DNA): TGTGCCAGTAGTATAGAAACTAGCGGGGGAACCGGGGAGCTGTTTTTT. Amino acid sequence: CASSIETSGGTGELFF. The V call is TRBV19, the J call TRBJ2-2; 11 bases map to TRBD2. V trimming: 0 bases; J trimming: 5 bases; junction bases outside the gene matches: 2. The germline gives CDR1 LNHDA, CDR2 SQIVND (reference sequence). The CDR3 has 16 residues.

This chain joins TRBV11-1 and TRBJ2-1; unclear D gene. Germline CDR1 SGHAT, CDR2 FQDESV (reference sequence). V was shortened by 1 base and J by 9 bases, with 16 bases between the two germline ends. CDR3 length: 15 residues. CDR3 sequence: CASSLGWVGRAEQFF. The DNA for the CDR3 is TGTGCCAGCAGCTTAGGATGGGTAGGTCGGGCTGAGCAGTTCTTC.